The 11 T cell receptor beta chains listed next were all sequenced from one sample in a study of radiation and T cells in renal cell carcinoma. Time point here: baseline pretreatment blood. Treatment here: 15 Gy SBRT to primary tumor, nephrectomy 4 weeks later. Assay: immunoSEQ multiplex PCR; the TCRdb copy retains only in-frame clones and omits some. The repertoire holds approximately 120,000 clones, with 80% to 85% as singletons. The source was blood, collected from a patient whose treatment included radiotherapy and nephrectomy. The receptors were gathered from a woman aged 55-70 years with renal cell carcinoma.

The rearrangement joins TRBV11-2 to TRBJ1-1; no definite D call. Germline lookup yields CDR1 SGHAT and CDR2 FQNNGV. The CDR3 sequence is 15 residues long. Between the trimmed V and J ends, which lost 1 base and 7 bases, there was a span of 16 bases. CDR3 protein: CASSLVSYRENEAFF. CDR3 coding DNA: TGTGCCAGCAGCTTAGTTAGCTATCGGGAGAATGAAGCTTTCTTT.

The chain combines TRBV28 with TRBJ2-7; D is undetermined. V shed 4 bases and J shed 2 bases, with 18 bases lying between them. Germline CDR1 reads MDHEN; CDR2 reads SYDVKM. There are 16 residues in the CDR3. In DNA form, the CDR3 reads TGTGCCAGCAGTTCCTTACCAGAAGACACGGCCTACGAGCAGTACTTC. Translating gives CASSSLPEDTAYEQYF.

The V and J genes are TRBV7-9 and TRBJ2-1; unclear D gene. CDR1 is SEHNR and CDR2 is FQNEAQ in the germline V gene (reference sequence). V was trimmed by 2 bases and J by 7 bases, leaving 9 bases between them. The length of the CDR3 is 13 residues. CDR3 sequence reads: CASSLFTGNEQFF. The CDR3 DNA is TGTGCCAGCAGCTTATTTACTGGGAATGAGCAGTTCTTC.

This clone was recorded once. The same CDR3 can be traced to other DNA sequences in this sample. The CDR3 coding sequence is TGTGCCAGCAGTGAGGGAGTCAACACTGAAGCTTTCTTT. Translation: CASSEGVNTEAFF. The rearrangement joins TRBV6-1 to TRBJ1-1; D remains unclear. The CDR3 consists of 13 residues. Germline assignment: CDR1 MNHNS and CDR2 SASEGT. V gave up 3 bases and J gave up 2 bases, with 7 bases separating them.

V is TRBV11-2 and J is TRBJ1-2, with unresolved D. The V gene lost 3 bases and the J gene lost 9 bases, with 14 bases spanning the gap. Germline CDR1 reads SGHAT; CDR2 reads FQNNGV. The CDR3 is made up of 13 amino acids. In nucleotides, the CDR3 is TGTGCCAGCAGCTTTTCAGGCCCCGGGAGCTACACCTTC. This codes for CASSFSGPGSYTF.

J is TRBJ2-5 and V is TRBV2, with 7 bases fitting TRBD1. The germline V gene has CDR1 SNHLY and CDR2 FYNNEI. This CDR3 region has 15 residues. The junction had 12 bases not matched to a gene; V was cut back by 6 bases and J by 5 bases. The CDR3 loop reads CASSADRVLQETQYF. For the CDR3, the DNA is TGTGCCAGCAGCGCTGACAGGGTACTTCAGGAGACCCAGTACTTC. The whole variable domain, filled in from reference TRBV2 and TRBJ2-5, reads EPEVTQTPSHQVTQMGQEVILRCVPISNHLYFYWYRQILGQKVEFLVSFYNNEISEKSEIFDDQFSVERPDGSNFTLKIRSTKLEDSAMYFCASSADRVLQETQYFGPGTRLLVL.

The chain has TRBV19 and TRBJ2-3, with a possible D match to TRBD1 (5 bases). Germline assignment: CDR1 LNHDA and CDR2 SQIVND (reference sequence). The CDR3 length is 13 residues. V lost 6 bases and J 2 bases, leaving 9 bases between the germline ends. CDR3 sequence reads: CASRQGITDTQYF. DNA of the CDR3: TGTGCCAGTAGGCAGGGTATCACAGATACGCAGTATTTT.

The rearrangement links TRBV2 to TRBJ2-7; 12 bases match TRBD1. The CDR3 totals 14 residues. Germline CDR1 SNHLY, CDR2 FYNNEI. Trimming at V came to 7 bases and at J to 9 bases, leaving 10 bases not matched to a gene. The CDR3 here is CASIRDRGRFGQYF. In DNA form, the CDR3 reads TGTGCCAGCATTCGGGACAGGGGGCGTTTTGGGCAGTACTTC.

The rearrangement uses TRBV6-1 and TRBJ2-1, with D possibly matching TRBD1 (5 bases). This CDR3 has 15 residues. V lost 5 bases and J 2 bases, leaving 13 bases between the germline ends. Germline lookup yields CDR1 MNHNS and CDR2 SASEGT. The CDR3 here is CASSWGEGTYNEQFF. The CDR3 nucleotides read TGTGCCAGCAGTTGGGGCGAAGGAACCTACAATGAGCAGTTCTTC.

The chain couples TRBV10-3 to TRBJ1-2, with D maybe TRBD1 (5 bases). This CDR3 comprises 14 residues. Trimming shortened V by 5 bases and J by 5 bases, and 15 bases separated the two germline ends. From germline, CDR1 is ENHRY and CDR2 SYGVKD. The CDR3 region is CAISFGGRGYGYTF. The CDR3 bases are TGTGCCATCAGTTTCGGGGGTAGAGGGTATGGCTACACCTTC.

The gene calls are TRBV6-1 and TRBJ2-5; a possible D gene is TRBD1 (5 bases). Germline V CDR1 and CDR2: MNHNS, SASEGT. This CDR3 comprises 15 residues. V gave up 5 bases and J gave up 1 base, with 14 bases separating them. CDR3 nucleotides: TGTGCCAGCAGTTTTACAGGATTCTCCCAAGAGACCCAGTACTTC. Translation: CASSFTGFSQETQYF.